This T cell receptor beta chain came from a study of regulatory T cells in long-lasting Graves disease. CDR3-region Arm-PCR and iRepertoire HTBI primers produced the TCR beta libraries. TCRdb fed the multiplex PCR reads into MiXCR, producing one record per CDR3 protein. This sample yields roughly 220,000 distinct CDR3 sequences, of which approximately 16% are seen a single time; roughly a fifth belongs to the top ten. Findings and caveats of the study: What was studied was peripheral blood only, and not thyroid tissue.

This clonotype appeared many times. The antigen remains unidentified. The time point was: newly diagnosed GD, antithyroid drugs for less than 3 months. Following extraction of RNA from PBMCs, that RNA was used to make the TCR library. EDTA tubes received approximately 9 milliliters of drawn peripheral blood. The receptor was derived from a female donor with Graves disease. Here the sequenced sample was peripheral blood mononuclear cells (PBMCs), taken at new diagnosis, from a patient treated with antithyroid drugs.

In DNA form, the CDR3 reads TGTGCCAGCAGCTTAGCGGGAGTGGGCACAGATACGCAGTATTTT. The encoded protein is CASSLAGVGTDTQYF. V is TRBV7-2 and J is TRBJ2-3; possibly TRBD2 for D (5 bases). The CDR3 spans 15 residues. CDR1 and CDR2 from the germline V gene are SGHTA and FQGNSA. Trimming removed 0 bases from V and 1 base from J, with 8 bases in between.